A single sample gave rise to the 24 T cell receptor beta chains below, sequenced in a study of beta chain features in type 1 diabetes. The investigators reverse transcribed all of the isolated RNA, so they sequenced expressed TCRB transcripts. Clones were sequenced by immunoSEQ multiplex PCR, and TCRdb holds only the in-frame ones, with some missing. The table lists some 220,000 clones, roughly a tenth of them singletons. Material for sequencing was central memory CD4+ T cells from blood. These receptors all stem from a young man in good health.

This chain links TRBV20-1 with TRBJ2-7; D ambiguous. CDR1 and CDR2 (germline): DFQATT, SNEGSKA (reference sequence). The V end lost 0 bases, the J end lost 6 bases, and 6 bases lay between the germline ends. This CDR3 has 11 amino acids. The CDR3 region is CSARELPEQYF. In nucleotides, the CDR3 is TGCAGTGCTAGAGAACTCCCCGAGCAGTACTTC.

The chain employs TRBV27 and TRBJ2-7, with D perhaps TRBD2 (5 bases). CDR3 length: 12 residues. Germline assignment: CDR1 MNHEY and CDR2 SMNVEV (reference sequence). The V gene lost 3 bases and the J gene lost 6 bases, with 9 bases spanning the gap. CDR3 amino acids: CASSFGESEQYF. CDR3 sequence (DNA): TGTGCCAGCAGTTTCGGGGAAAGCGAGCAGTACTTC.

This clone was seen at least ten times. J is TRBJ2-5 and V is TRBV7-9; D is ambiguous. The CDR3 runs 14 residues. Trimming pared 8 bases from V and 1 base from J, leaving 14 bases between. The germline gives CDR1 SEHNR, CDR2 FQNEAQ (reference sequence). As DNA, the CDR3 is TGTGCCAGCGGCAATTTTAGGGCCCAAGAGACCCAGTACTTC. It is translated as CASGNFRAQETQYF.

A few counts support this clone. The rearrangement links TRBV28 to TRBJ1-5; D not certain. Germline-derived CDR1 and CDR2 are MDHEN and SYDVKM. V lost 3 bases and J lost 7, with 7 bases in between. There are 12 residues in the CDR3. This chain's CDR3 is CASSFWGQPQHF. The CDR3 DNA reads as TGTGCCAGCAGTTTTTGGGGACAGCCCCAGCATTTT.

This clone was seen more than once but under ten times. The V call is TRBV25-1, the J call TRBJ2-1; perhaps D is TRBD1 or TRBD2 (5 bases each). Germline CDR1 reads MGHDK; CDR2 reads SYGVNS. The CDR3 contains 18 residues. Between the trimmed V and J ends, which lost 1 base and 0 bases, there was a span of 16 bases. This CDR3 reads CASSESAGTVSSYNEQFF. The DNA of the CDR3 is TGTGCCAGCAGTGAATCCGCCGGGACCGTTAGCTCCTACAATGAGCAGTTCTTC.

The chain combines TRBV10-3 with TRBJ2-7; D perhaps matches TRBD2 (6 bases). Looked up from germline, CDR1 is ENHRY and CDR2 is SYGVKD. V lost 11 bases to trimming and J lost 6 bases, with 23 bases between them. This CDR3 has 14 residues. CDR3 amino acids: CAANSGEWMSEQYF. The DNA of the CDR3 is TGTGCCGCCAACTCGGGAGAATGGATGAGCGAGCAGTACTTC.

The rearrangement joins TRBV5-4 to TRBJ2-3; D is undetermined. Germline loops: CDR1 SGHNT, CDR2 YYREEE (reference sequence). V shed 1 base and J shed 2 bases, with 11 bases lying between them. The CDR3 contains 15 residues. The CDR3 nucleotides are TGTGCCAGCAGCTTGCAGCCAGAATACACAGATACGCAGTATTTT. It translates to CASSLQPEYTDTQYF.

CDR3 DNA sequence: TGTGCCAGTGGAAGCGGGATCAACCCCTACGAGCAGTACTTC. This translates into CASGSGINPYEQYF. The chain recombines TRBV7-3 with TRBJ2-7, with 7 nucleotides matching TRBD2. Germline CDR1 is SGHTA and CDR2 is FQGTGA. The CDR3 sequence is 14 residues long. Losses at the gene ends were 9 bases for V and 2 bases for J; bases not matched to a gene: 10.

A few counts support this clone. The rearrangement joins TRBV4-1 to TRBJ2-1; 10 bases line up with TRBD2. The trim removed 3 bases at V and 7 bases at J, leaving 6 bases unmatched. This CDR3 region has 15 residues. Germline assignment: CDR1 MGHRA and CDR2 YSYEKL. The DNA for the CDR3 is TGCGCCAGCAGCCATGGACTAGCGGTTGTGAATGAGCAGTTCTTC. This codes for CASSHGLAVVNEQFF.

This clone was detected ten times or more. The rearrangement links TRBV27 to TRBJ1-2, with D possibly TRBD1 on 5 matching bases. V was shortened by 5 bases and J by 1 base, with 14 bases between the two germline ends. From germline, CDR1 is MNHEY and CDR2 SMNVEV (reference sequence). The CDR3 consists of 15 residues. The CDR3 nucleotides are TGTGCCAGCAGTCCCCAGACAGAACTTAACTATGGCTACACCTTC. This codes for CASSPQTELNYGYTF.

A few counts support this clone. The CDR3, as DNA: TGTGCCACCTCCAACCCCCCCGATAGCACAGATACGCAGTATTTT. It encodes CATSNPPDSTDTQYF. The V and J genes are TRBV19 and TRBJ2-3; no clear D. Trimming cost V 10 bases and J 0 bases, with 17 bases left between them. The CDR3 runs 15 residues. Germline V lookup: CDR1 LNHDA, CDR2 SQIVND (reference sequence).

This clone was seen more than once but under ten times. The chain couples TRBV5-1 to TRBJ1-5; D is possibly TRBD1 (5 bases). Germline lookup yields CDR1 SGHRS and CDR2 YFSETQ. V dropped 0 bases and J dropped 11 bases, with 12 bases sitting between them. The CDR3 runs 13 residues. The CDR3 is CASSLDRMGSQHF. As DNA, the CDR3 is TGCGCCAGCAGCTTGGACAGGATGGGGTCCCAGCATTTT.

This clone turned up a few times. The chain links TRBV30 to TRBJ2-1; 7 bases line up with TRBD2. Germline V gene sequence: CDR1 GTSNPN, CDR2 SVGIG (reference sequence). Trimming cost V 0 bases and J 3 bases; bases outside gene matches: 8. The CDR3 runs 16 residues. CDR3 sequence reads: CAWSVDDASGYNEQFF. Written as DNA, the CDR3 is TGTGCCTGGAGTGTAGATGATGCTAGCGGCTACAATGAGCAGTTCTTC.

The J gene is TRBJ2-7, the V gene TRBV25-1; weak D call: TRBD1 (6 bases). Germline CDR1 and CDR2: MGHDK and SYGVNS. The CDR3 length is 15 residues. V was clipped by 5 bases and J by 5 bases, with 19 bases between them. As DNA, the CDR3 is TGTGCCAGCAGTCCAGCTTCAGGGGCCCTCGACGAGCAGTACTTC. Translation gives CASSPASGALDEQYF.

The genes are TRBV5-7 and TRBJ2-7, with 11 positions matching TRBD2. TRBV5-7 is given ORF status, its function remaining uncertain. The CDR3 extends over 14 amino acids. Trimming removed 5 bases from V and 5 bases from J; junction bases left unmatched: 6. The CDR3: CASRLAGEVNEQYF. DNA of the CDR3: TGTGCCAGCAGACTAGCGGGGGAGGTCAACGAGCAGTACTTC.

Only a few counts were recorded for this clone. The chain uses TRBV19 and TRBJ1-2; D is possibly TRBD1 (5 bases). Germline-derived CDR1 and CDR2 are LNHDA and SQIVND (reference sequence). Trimming cost V 4 bases and J 8 bases, with 14 bases left between them. The CDR3 extends over 13 amino acids. CDR3 sequence: CASSTKQGGGYTF. CDR3 DNA sequence: TGTGCCAGTAGTACGAAGCAGGGAGGCGGCTACACCTTC.

This clone has more than one count but fewer than ten. The junction differs from germline at one of its ends, possibly a read error. The sample has other DNA sequences that encode this CDR3 too. The chain carries TRBV5-1 and TRBJ2-1, with D possibly TRBD2 on 6 matching bases. The germline V gene encodes CDR1 SGHRS and CDR2 YFSETQ. This CDR3 contains 16 residues. The CDR3 DNA sequence: TGCGCAAGCAGCAAGCTAGCGTTGAGCTCCTACAATGAGCAGTTCTTC. It translates to CASSKLALSSYNEQFF.

This rearrangement joins TRBV7-9 to TRBJ2-7; perhaps TRBD2 as D (6 bases). V lost 1 base, J lost 7 bases, and 14 bases lay in between. Germline V CDR1 and CDR2: SEHNR, FQNEAQ (reference sequence). CDR3 size: 14 residues. As DNA, the CDR3 is TGTGCCAGCAGCTTAGGTCTCAGCGCGGGAGAGCAGTACTTC. Translating it yields CASSLGLSAGEQYF.

The CDR3 DNA follows: TGTGCCAGCAGCTCGGGACTAGCGGGAGCAGAGACCCAGTACTTC. Translation gives CASSSGLAGAETQYF. The chain uses TRBV7-7 and TRBJ2-5; 14 bases map to TRBD2. Germline V gene lookup returns CDR1 SSHAT and CDR2 FNYEAQ (reference sequence). This CDR3 contains 15 residues. J gave up 4 bases and V 4 bases, and 2 bases lay outside the gene matches.

This clone was counted only a few times. V usage is TRBV5-1 and J usage is TRBJ1-5; D is unresolved. This CDR3 has 15 residues. In germline, CDR1 is SGHRS, CDR2 YFSETQ. V was clipped by 0 bases and J by 0 bases, with 7 bases between them. CDR3: CASSLDTNSNQPQHF. CDR3 nucleotides: TGCGCCAGCAGCTTGGACACCAATAGCAATCAGCCCCAGCATTTT.

V and J are TRBV6-5 and TRBJ2-5, with 8 bases that match TRBD2. Germline lookup yields CDR1 MNHEY and CDR2 SVGAGI. The CDR3 has 14 amino acids. Trimming at V came to 0 bases and at J to 5 bases, leaving 2 bases not matched to a gene. CDR3 loop: CASSYSSSGETQYF. For the CDR3, the DNA is TGTGCCAGCAGTTACTCGTCTAGCGGGGAGACCCAGTACTTC.

The chain joins TRBV2 to TRBJ2-2; no reliable D call. The germline V gene has CDR1 SNHLY and CDR2 FYNNEI. The CDR3 has 13 residues. V was clipped by 1 base and J by 6 bases, with 6 bases between them. The CDR3 loop reads CASSEEASGELFF. The DNA for the CDR3 is TGTGCCAGCAGTGAAGAGGCTTCCGGGGAGCTGTTTTTT.

The sample holds a few counts of this clone. The chain recombines TRBV29-1 with TRBJ1-5; no reliable D call. Germline CDR1 SQVTM, CDR2 ANQGSEA. This CDR3 spans 12 amino acids. V shed 7 bases and J shed 8 bases, with 15 bases lying between them. The CDR3 protein is CSALQPGEPQHF. DNA of the CDR3: TGCAGCGCCCTACAACCGGGAGAGCCCCAGCATTTT.

The chain recombines TRBV29-1 with TRBJ2-7; a possible D gene is TRBD2 (5 bases). The CDR3 length is 16 residues. In germline, CDR1 is SQVTM, CDR2 ANQGSEA. With 0 bases removed from V and 1 base from J, the gap between germline ends came to 16 bases. CDR3 sequence reads: CSVEDLRDGPSYEQYF. Here the CDR3 DNA reads TGCAGCGTTGAAGATCTTCGGGATGGACCTTCCTACGAGCAGTACTTC.